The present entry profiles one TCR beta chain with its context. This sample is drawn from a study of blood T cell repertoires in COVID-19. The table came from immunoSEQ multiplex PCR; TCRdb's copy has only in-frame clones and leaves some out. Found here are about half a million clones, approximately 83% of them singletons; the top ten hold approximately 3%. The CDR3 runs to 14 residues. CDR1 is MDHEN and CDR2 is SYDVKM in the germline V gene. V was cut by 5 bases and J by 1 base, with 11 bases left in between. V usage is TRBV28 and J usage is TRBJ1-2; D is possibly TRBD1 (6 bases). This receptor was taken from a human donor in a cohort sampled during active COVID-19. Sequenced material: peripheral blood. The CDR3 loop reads CASSRGGDNYGYTF. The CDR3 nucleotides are TGTGCCAGCAGTAGGGGGGGAGATAACTATGGCTACACCTTC.